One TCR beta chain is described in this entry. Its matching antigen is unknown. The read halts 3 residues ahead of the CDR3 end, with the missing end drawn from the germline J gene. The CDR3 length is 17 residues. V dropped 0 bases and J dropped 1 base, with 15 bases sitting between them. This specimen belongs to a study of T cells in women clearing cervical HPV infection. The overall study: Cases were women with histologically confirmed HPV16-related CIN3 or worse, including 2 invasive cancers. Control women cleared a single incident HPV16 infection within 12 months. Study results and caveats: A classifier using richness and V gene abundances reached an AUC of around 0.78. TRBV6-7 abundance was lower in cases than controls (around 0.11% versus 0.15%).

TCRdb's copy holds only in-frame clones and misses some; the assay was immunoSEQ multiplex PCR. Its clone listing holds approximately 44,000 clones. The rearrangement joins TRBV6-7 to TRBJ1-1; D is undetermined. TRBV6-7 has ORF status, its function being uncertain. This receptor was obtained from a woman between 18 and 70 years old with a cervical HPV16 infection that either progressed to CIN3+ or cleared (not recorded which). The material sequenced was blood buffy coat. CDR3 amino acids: CASSYSIRVQSNTEAFF. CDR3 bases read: TGTGCCAGCAGTTACTCGATTAGGGTACAGTCGAACACTGAA.